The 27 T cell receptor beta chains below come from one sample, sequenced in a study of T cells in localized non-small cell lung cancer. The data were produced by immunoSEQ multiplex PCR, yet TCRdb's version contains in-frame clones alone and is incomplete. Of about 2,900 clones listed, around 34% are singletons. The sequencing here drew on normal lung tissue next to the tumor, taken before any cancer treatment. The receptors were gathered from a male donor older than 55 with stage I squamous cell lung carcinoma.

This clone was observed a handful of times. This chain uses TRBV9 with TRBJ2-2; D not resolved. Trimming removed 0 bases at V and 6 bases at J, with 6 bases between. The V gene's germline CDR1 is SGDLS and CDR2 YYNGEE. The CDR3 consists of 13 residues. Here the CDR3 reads CASSVVLAGELFF. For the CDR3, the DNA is TGTGCCAGCAGCGTAGTTCTGGCCGGGGAGCTGTTTTTT.

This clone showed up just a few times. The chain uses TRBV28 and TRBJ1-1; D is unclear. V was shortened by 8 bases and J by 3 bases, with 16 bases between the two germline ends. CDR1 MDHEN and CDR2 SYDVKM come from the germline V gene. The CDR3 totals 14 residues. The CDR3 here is CASRSRAGYTEAFF. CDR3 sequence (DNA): TGTGCCAGCCGTTCACGCGCAGGCTACACTGAAGCTTTCTTT.

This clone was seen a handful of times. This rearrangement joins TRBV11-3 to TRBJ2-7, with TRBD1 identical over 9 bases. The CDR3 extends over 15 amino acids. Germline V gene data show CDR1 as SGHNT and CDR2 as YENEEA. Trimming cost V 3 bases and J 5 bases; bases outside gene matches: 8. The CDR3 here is CASSFTGTGKNEQYF. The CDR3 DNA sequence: TGTGCCAGCAGCTTTACCGGGACAGGGAAAAACGAGCAGTACTTC. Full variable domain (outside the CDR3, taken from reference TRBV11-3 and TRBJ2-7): EAGVVQSPRYKIIEKKQPVAFWCNPISGHNTLYWYLQNLGQGPELLIRYENEEAVDDSQLPKDRFSAERLKGVDSTLKIQPAELGDSAVYLCASSFTGTGKNEQYFGPGTRLTVT.

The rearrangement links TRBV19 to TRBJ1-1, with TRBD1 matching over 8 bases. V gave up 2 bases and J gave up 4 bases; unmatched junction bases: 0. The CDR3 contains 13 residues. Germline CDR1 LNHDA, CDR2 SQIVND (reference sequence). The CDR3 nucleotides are TGTGCCAGTAGTATAACAGGGGGCACTGAAGCTTTCTTT. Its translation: CASSITGGTEAFF.

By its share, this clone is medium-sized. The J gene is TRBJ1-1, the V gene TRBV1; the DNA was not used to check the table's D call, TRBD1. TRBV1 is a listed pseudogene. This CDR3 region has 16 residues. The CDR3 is CASSQGLDRENTEAFF. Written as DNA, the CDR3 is TGCGCCAGCAGCCAAGGTTTGGACAGGGAGAACACTGAAGCTTTCTTT.

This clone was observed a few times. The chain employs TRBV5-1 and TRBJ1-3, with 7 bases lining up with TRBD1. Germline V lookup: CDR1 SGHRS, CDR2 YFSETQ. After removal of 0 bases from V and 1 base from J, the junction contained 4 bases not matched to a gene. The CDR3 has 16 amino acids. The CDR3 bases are TGCGCCAGCAGCTTGGAGCCAGGGGGGTCTGGAAACACCATATATTTT. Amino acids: CASSLEPGGSGNTIYF. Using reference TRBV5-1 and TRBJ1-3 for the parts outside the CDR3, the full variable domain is KAGVTQTPRYLIKTRGQQVTLSCSPISGHRSVSWYQQTPGQGLQFLFEYFSETQRNKGNFPGRFSGRQFSNSRSEMNVSTLELGDSALYLCASSLEPGGSGNTIYFGEGSWLTVV.

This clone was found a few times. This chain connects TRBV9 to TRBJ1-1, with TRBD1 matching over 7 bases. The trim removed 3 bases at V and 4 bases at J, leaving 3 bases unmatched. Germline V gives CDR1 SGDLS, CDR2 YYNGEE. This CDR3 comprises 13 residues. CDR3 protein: CASSEQGVTEAFF. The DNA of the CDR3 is TGTGCCAGCAGCGAGCAGGGGGTCACTGAAGCTTTCTTT.

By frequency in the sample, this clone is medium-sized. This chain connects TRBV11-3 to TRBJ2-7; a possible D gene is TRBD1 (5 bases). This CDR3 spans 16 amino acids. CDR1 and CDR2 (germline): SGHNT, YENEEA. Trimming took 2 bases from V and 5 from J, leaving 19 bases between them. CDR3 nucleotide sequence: TGTGCCAGCAGCTTATTAGGGGAAACGTATAACGACGAGCAGTACTTC. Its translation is CASSLLGETYNDEQYF.

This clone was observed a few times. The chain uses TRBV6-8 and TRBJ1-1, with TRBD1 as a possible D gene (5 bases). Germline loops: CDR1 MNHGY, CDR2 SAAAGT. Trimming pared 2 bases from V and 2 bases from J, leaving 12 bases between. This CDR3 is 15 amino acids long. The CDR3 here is CASSYREGTNTEAFF. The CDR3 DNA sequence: TGTGCCAGCAGTTACCGTGAGGGGACCAACACTGAAGCTTTCTTT.

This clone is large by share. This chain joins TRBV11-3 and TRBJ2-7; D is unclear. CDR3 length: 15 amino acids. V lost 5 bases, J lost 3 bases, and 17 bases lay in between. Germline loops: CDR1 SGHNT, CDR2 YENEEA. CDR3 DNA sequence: TGTGCCAGCAGCCCGACTCCTAGTGGGAACTACGAGCAGTACTTC. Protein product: CASSPTPSGNYEQYF.

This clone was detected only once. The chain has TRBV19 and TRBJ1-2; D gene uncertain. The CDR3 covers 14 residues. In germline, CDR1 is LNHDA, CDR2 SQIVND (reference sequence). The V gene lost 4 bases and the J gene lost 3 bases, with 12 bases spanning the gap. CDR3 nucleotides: TGTGCCAGTAGTAATGACCCGGGCCACTATGGCTACACCTTC. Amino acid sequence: CASSNDPGHYGYTF.

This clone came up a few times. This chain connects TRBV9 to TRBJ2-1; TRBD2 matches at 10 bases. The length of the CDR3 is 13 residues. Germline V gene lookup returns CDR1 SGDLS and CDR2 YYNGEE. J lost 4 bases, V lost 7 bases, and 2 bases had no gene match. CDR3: CASLAGVYNEQFF. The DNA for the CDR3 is TGTGCCAGCCTAGCGGGGGTGTACAATGAGCAGTTCTTC.

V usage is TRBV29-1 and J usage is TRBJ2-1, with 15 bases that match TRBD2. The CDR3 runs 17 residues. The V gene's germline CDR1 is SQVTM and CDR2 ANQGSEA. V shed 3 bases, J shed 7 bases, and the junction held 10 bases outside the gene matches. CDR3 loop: CSVDGTSGGHHENEQFF. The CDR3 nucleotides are TGCAGCGTTGACGGGACTAGCGGGGGGCACCATGAGAATGAGCAGTTCTTC.

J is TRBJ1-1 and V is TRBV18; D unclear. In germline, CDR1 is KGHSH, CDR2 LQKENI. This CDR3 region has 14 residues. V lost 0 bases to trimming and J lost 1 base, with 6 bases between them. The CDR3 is CASSPPSPNTEAFF. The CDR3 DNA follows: TGTGCCAGCTCACCACCGAGCCCGAACACTGAAGCTTTCTTT.

The CDR3 sequence is CAWSGTGVEAFF. CDR3 coding DNA: TGTGCCTGGAGCGGGACAGGGGTCGAAGCTTTCTTT. The rearrangement links TRBV30 to TRBJ1-1; TRBD1 agrees at 10 bases. With V trimmed by 3 bases and J by 8 bases, 3 bases remained unmatched. Germline V lookup: CDR1 GTSNPN, CDR2 SVGIG (reference sequence). The CDR3 extends over 12 amino acids.

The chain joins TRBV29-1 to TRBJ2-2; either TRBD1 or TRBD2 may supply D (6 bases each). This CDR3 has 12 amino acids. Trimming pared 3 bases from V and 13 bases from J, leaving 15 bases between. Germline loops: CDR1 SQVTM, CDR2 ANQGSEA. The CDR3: CSVEYEGGALFF. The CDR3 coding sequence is TGCAGCGTTGAGTATGAGGGGGGTGCGCTGTTTTTT.

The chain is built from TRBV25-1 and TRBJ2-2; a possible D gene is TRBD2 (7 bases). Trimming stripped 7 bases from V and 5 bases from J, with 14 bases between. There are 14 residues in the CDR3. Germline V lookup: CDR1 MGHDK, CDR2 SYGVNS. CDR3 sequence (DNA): TGTGCCAGCACTCGCGGGGGCTTGACCGGGGAGCTGTTTTTT. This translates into CASTRGGLTGELFF.

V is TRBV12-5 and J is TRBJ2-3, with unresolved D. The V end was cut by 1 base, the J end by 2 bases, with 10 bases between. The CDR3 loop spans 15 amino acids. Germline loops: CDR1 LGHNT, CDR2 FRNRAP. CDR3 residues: CASGLALWPTDTQYF. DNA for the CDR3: TGTGCTAGTGGTTTGGCCCTATGGCCCACAGATACGCAGTATTTT.

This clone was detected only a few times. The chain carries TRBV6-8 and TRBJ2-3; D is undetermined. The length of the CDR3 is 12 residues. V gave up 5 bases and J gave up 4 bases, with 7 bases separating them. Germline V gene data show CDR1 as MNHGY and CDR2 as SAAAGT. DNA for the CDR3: TGTGCCAGCAGTCCCAGTTCAGATACGCAGTATTTT. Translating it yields CASSPSSDTQYF.

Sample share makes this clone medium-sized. The CDR3 is CASSWNLYNSPLHF. The CDR3 nucleotides are TGTGCCAGCAGCTGGAATTTGTATAATTCACCCCTCCACTTT. The genes are TRBV11-3 and TRBJ1-6; D call uncertain. The CDR3 is made up of 14 amino acids. Germline assignment: CDR1 SGHNT and CDR2 YENEEA. Deletions cut 4 bases from V and 4 bases from J, with 8 bases between.

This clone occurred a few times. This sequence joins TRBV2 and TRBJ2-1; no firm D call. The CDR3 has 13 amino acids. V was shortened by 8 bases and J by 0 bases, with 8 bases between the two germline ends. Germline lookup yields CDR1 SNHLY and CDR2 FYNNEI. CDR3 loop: CASCTYSYNEQFF. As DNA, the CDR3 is TGTGCCAGCTGTACGTACTCCTACAATGAGCAGTTCTTC.

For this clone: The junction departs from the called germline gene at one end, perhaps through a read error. The CDR3 region is CASSPGWEGSGYTF. The CDR3 nucleotides are TGCGCCAGCAGCCCCGGCTGGGAGGGTAGTGGCTACACCTTT. This rearrangement joins TRBV4-1 to TRBJ1-2; D uncertain. The CDR3 has 14 residues. The germline V gene encodes CDR1 MGHRA and CDR2 YSYEKL.

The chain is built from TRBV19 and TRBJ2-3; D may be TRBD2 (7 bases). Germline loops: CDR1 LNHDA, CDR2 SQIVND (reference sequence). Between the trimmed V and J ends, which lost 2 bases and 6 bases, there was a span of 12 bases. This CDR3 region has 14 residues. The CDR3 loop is CASSISGGQDTQYF. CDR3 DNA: TGTGCCAGTAGTATATCGGGGGGCCAGGATACGCAGTATTTT.

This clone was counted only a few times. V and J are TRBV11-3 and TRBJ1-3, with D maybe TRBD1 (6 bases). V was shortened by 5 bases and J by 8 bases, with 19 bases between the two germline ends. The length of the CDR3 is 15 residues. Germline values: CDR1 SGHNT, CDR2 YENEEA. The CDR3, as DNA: TGTGCCAGCAGCCCAGAGGGGGGGTCTGGGGACACCATATATTTT. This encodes CASSPEGGSGDTIYF.

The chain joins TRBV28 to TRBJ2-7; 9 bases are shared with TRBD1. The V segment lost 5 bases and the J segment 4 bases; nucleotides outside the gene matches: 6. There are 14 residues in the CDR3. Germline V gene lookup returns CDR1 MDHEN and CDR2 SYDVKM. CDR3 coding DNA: TGTGCCAGCAGTCACGGGACAGGGTGGTACGAGCAGTACTTC. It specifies CASSHGTGWYEQYF.

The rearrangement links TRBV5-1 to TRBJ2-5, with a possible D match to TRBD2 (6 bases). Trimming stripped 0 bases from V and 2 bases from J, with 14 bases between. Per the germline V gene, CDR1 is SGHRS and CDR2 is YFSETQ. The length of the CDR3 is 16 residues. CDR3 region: CASSLVGLGGQETQYF. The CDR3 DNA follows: TGCGCCAGCAGCTTGGTAGGGCTCGGGGGACAAGAGACCCAGTACTTC.

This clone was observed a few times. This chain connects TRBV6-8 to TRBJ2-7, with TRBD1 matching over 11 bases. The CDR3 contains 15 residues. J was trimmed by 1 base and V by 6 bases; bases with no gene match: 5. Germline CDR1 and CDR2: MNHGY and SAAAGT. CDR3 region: CASSPGTGGSYEQYF. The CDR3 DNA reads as TGTGCCAGCAGCCCTGGGACAGGGGGTTCCTACGAGCAGTACTTC.